These 24 T cell receptor beta chains were sequenced from one sample in a study of T cells after yellow fever vaccination. TCRdb passed the 5' RACE reads through MiXCR, listing each CDR3 protein once. The sample includes under 300,000 distinct CDR3 sequences, about 7% of them seen just once. The sequences come from CD4+ T cells sorted from PBMCs, collected 15 days after the yellow fever booster vaccination. The source of these receptors is a young man who received the YFV17D yellow fever vaccine.

This clonotype was counted only a few times. This sequence joins TRBV7-6 and TRBJ2-1; no definite D call. This CDR3 comprises 15 residues. Trimming shortened V by 1 base and J by 2 bases, and 9 bases separated the two germline ends. Germline V gene sequence: CDR1 SGHVS, CDR2 FNYEAQ. The CDR3: CASSLVGPPYNEQFF. In DNA form, the CDR3 reads TGTGCCAGCAGCTTAGTGGGCCCCCCCTACAATGAGCAGTTCTTC. Full variable domain (missing parts from reference TRBV7-6 and TRBJ2-1): GAGVSQSPRYKVTKRGQDVALRCDPISGHVSLYWYRQALGQGPEFLTYFNYEAQQDKSGLPNDRFSAERPEGSISTLTIQRTEQRDSAMYRCASSLVGPPYNEQFFGPGTRLTVL.

This clonotype was counted at least ten times. The rearrangement joins TRBV18 to TRBJ2-1; no firm D call. Germline CDR1 is KGHSH and CDR2 is LQKENI. V lost 2 bases, J lost 6 bases, and 14 bases lay in between. This CDR3 is 15 amino acids long. The CDR3 reads CASSPEPSLSNEQFF. The CDR3 nucleotides read TGTGCCAGCTCACCAGAACCCTCACTCTCCAATGAGCAGTTCTTC. Together with reference TRBV18 and TRBJ2-1, the CDR3 gives the full variable domain: NAGVMQNPRHLVRRRGQEARLRCSPMKGHSHVYWYRQLPEEGLKFMVYLQKENIIDESGMPKERFSAEFPKEGPSILRIQQVVRGDSAAYFCASSPEPSLSNEQFFGPGTRLTVL.

The V call is TRBV16, the J call TRBJ1-6, with D unresolved. The V and J ends lost 6 bases and 3 bases respectively, with 12 bases between them. Germline CDR1 is KGHSY and CDR2 is FQNENV. The CDR3 contains 15 residues. Written as DNA, the CDR3 is TGTGCCAGCAGTGACGACAAGAACTATAATTCACCCCTCCACTTT. Translated: CASSDDKNYNSPLHF.

The genes are TRBV6-4 and TRBJ2-7; 12 bases line up with TRBD2. The CDR3 extends over 15 amino acids. The germline V gene encodes CDR1 MRHNA and CDR2 SNTAGT. Trimming cost V 2 bases and J 6 bases; bases outside gene matches: 5. CDR3 in amino acids: CASSDPSGRGSEQYF. CDR3 DNA sequence: TGTGCCAGCAGTGACCCTAGCGGGAGGGGATCCGAGCAGTACTTC.

This clonotype has a handful of counts. V and J are TRBV23-1 and TRBJ2-7; 7 nucleotides match TRBD1. TRBV23-1 is an ORF; its function is uncertain. This CDR3 spans 17 amino acids. V trimming: 4 bases; J trimming: 4 bases; junction bases outside the gene matches: 16. The CDR3 DNA sequence: TGCGCCAGCAGTCTGAGTTTCACAGGGACAGCCTATTACGAGCAGTACTTC. This gives the protein CASSLSFTGTAYYEQYF.

V is TRBV3-1 and J is TRBJ1-2, with D possibly TRBD1 on 5 matching bases. Per germline, CDR1 LGHDT and CDR2 YNNKEL (reference sequence). Trimming shortened V by 1 base and J by 2 bases, and 8 bases separated the two germline ends. The CDR3 is made up of 14 amino acids. CDR3 amino acids: CASSQVGGNYGYTF. CDR3 sequence (DNA): TGTGCCAGCAGCCAAGTCGGGGGAAACTATGGCTACACCTTC.

In its sample, this clonotype was seen a few times. The genes are TRBV5-1 and TRBJ1-6; 10 bases map to TRBD1. Germline V gives CDR1 SGHRS, CDR2 YFSETQ. The CDR3 is 17 amino acids. Trimming at V came to 3 bases and at J to 7 bases, leaving 10 bases not matched to a gene. CDR3 in DNA: TGCGCCAGCAGCTCTCGGGACAGGGGAGTAAGAAATTCACCCCTCCACTTT. Translated: CASSSRDRGVRNSPLHF. The whole variable domain, remainder taken from reference TRBV5-1 and TRBJ1-6, is KAGVTQTPRYLIKTRGQQVTLSCSPISGHRSVSWYQQTPGQGLQFLFEYFSETQRNKGNFPGRFSGRQFSNSRSEMNVSTLELGDSALYLCASSSRDRGVRNSPLHFGNGTRLTVT.

This clonotype was counted between two and nine times. The CDR3: CASSLSASGQGQFF. CDR3 coding DNA: TGTGCCAGCAGCCTTAGCGCCTCGGGACAGGGGCAGTTCTTC. The J gene is TRBJ2-1, the V gene TRBV7-8; TRBD1 agrees at 9 bases. Germline assignment: CDR1 SGHVS and CDR2 FQNEAQ. The CDR3 contains 14 residues. Losses at the gene ends were 5 bases for V and 12 bases for J; bases not matched to a gene: 11.

This clonotype was seen ten or more times. V usage is TRBV4-3 and J usage is TRBJ2-1; 10 bases map to TRBD2. V dropped 0 bases and J dropped 9; count of bases not matched to a gene: 8. Looked up from germline, CDR1 is LGHNA and CDR2 is YSLEER. There are 16 residues in the CDR3. For the CDR3, the DNA is TGCGCCAGCAGCCAAGATACAGCGGGAGGGCCCAGTGAGCAGTTCTTC. The encoded protein is CASSQDTAGGPSEQFF.

This chain joins TRBV7-2 and TRBJ2-2; the match to TRBD1 covers 7 bases. Trimming cost V 3 bases and J 4 bases; bases outside gene matches: 5. Looked up from germline, CDR1 is SGHTA and CDR2 is FQGNSA. The CDR3 contains 15 residues. The CDR3 nucleotides are TGTGCCAGCAGCTTTAGGGACAGAAGCACCGGGGAGCTGTTTTTT. The encoded protein is CASSFRDRSTGELFF. Full variable domain (missing parts from reference TRBV7-2 and TRBJ2-2): GAGVSQSPSNKVTEKGKDVELRCDPISGHTALYWYRQSLGQGLEFLIYFQGNSAPDKSGLPSDRFSAERTGGSVSTLTIQRTQQEDSAVYLCASSFRDRSTGELFFGEGSRLTVL.

A note on this clonotype: At one end, the junction sequence differs from germline, possibly due to a read error. The chain uses TRBV5-1 and TRBJ2-5; a weak D match, TRBD1 (7 bases). The germline V gene has CDR1 SGHRS and CDR2 YFSETQ. This CDR3 is 15 amino acids long. CDR3 sequence: CASSRDSNRRETKYF. The DNA of the CDR3 is TGCGCCAGCAGCCGGGACAGTAATCGTCGGGAGACCAAGTACTTC.

This clonotype has ten or more counts. The gene calls are TRBV10-3 and TRBJ2-7; TRBD2 matches 7 bases. Germline CDR1 is ENHRY and CDR2 is SYGVKD. J gave up 3 bases and V 0 bases, and 8 bases lay outside the gene matches. This CDR3 region has 16 residues. In nucleotides, the CDR3 is TGTGCCATCAGTGAGTCGCGGCTAGCGGAGGTCTACGAGCAGTACTTC. As protein: CAISESRLAEVYEQYF.

This clonotype has just a few counts. The chain is built from TRBV4-3 and TRBJ2-1; 9 bases map to TRBD1. CDR1 LGHNA and CDR2 YSLEER come from the germline V gene. The J segment lost 7 bases and the V segment lost 4 bases, leaving 5 bases of the junction unmatched. This CDR3 contains 14 residues. The CDR3 is CASSRDRERNEQFF. CDR3 coding DNA: TGCGCCAGCAGCCGGGACAGGGAGAGGAATGAGCAGTTCTTC.

This clonotype has ten or more counts. This chain links TRBV12-3 or TRBV12-4 with TRBJ2-2; D is possibly TRBD1 (6 bases). CDR3 size: 11 residues. V was clipped by 7 bases and J by 9 bases, with 9 bases between them. The CDR3 sequence is CASTQGRELFF. Here the CDR3 DNA reads TGTGCCAGCACCCAGGGGAGGGAGCTGTTTTTT.

The CDR3 DNA follows: TGTGCCACCATGACTAGCAGGTCCTACGAGCAGTACTTC. Protein product: CATMTSRSYEQYF. The chain combines TRBV28 with TRBJ2-7; TRBD2 matches 7 bases. Germline V gene data show CDR1 as MDHEN and CDR2 as SYDVKM. The CDR3 contains 13 residues. J was trimmed by 1 base and V by 10 bases; bases with no gene match: 7.

V gene TRBV5-1 combines with J gene TRBJ2-1, with TRBD2 identical over 10 bases. From germline, CDR1 is SGHRS and CDR2 YFSETQ. CDR3 size: 15 residues. The junction had 7 bases not matched to a gene; V was cut back by 5 bases and J by 5 bases. CDR3 nucleotide sequence: TGCGCCAGCAGATTAGCGGGAGGTGGCCACAATGAGCAGTTCTTC. It specifies CASRLAGGGHNEQFF.

The sample holds a few counts of this clonotype. The genes are TRBV5-1 and TRBJ2-7; no clear D. V lost 4 bases and J 0 bases, leaving 14 bases between the germline ends. The CDR3 spans 15 residues. Germline loops: CDR1 SGHRS, CDR2 YFSETQ. Here the CDR3 DNA reads TGCGCCAGCAGCCCCGAAGGTCAAATCTCCTACGAGCAGTACTTC. Amino acids: CASSPEGQISYEQYF.

This chain connects TRBV29-1 to TRBJ1-5; D is uncertain. The CDR3 totals 13 residues. Germline V gene sequence: CDR1 SQVTM, CDR2 ANQGSEA. The V gene lost 3 bases and the J gene lost 4 bases, with 10 bases spanning the gap. The chain's CDR3 is CSVEENGNQPQHF. The CDR3 DNA follows: TGCAGCGTTGAGGAGAACGGAAATCAGCCCCAGCATTTT.

About this clonotype: Relative to the germline gene, one junction end is altered; a read error may explain this. The V call is TRBV3-1, the J call TRBJ2-2; 9 bases fit TRBD2. Looked up from germline, CDR1 is LGHDT and CDR2 is YNNKEL (reference sequence). CDR3 size: 19 residues. This chain's CDR3 is CACSLFLVRGTSNTGELFF. The CDR3 bases are TGTGCCTGCAGCCTCTTCCTTGTAAGGGGGACTAGCAACACCGGGGAGCTGTTTTTT. The full variable domain, its missing parts supplied by reference TRBV3-1 and TRBJ2-2, is DTAVSQTPKYLVTQMGNDKSIKCEQNLGHDTMYWYKQDSKKFLKIMFSYNNKELIINETVPNRFSPKSPDKAHLNLHINSLELGDSAVYFCACSLFLVRGTSNTGELFFGEGSRLTVL.

There are a few counts of this clonotype. V is TRBV5-1 and J is TRBJ2-2; the D call may be TRBD1 or TRBD2 (5 bases each). Germline CDR1 and CDR2: SGHRS and YFSETQ. The length of the CDR3 is 15 residues. With 4 bases removed from V and 4 bases from J, the gap between germline ends came to 14 bases. The DNA for the CDR3 is TGCGCCAGCAGCCCTGGGGGAACAGCCACCGGGGAGCTGTTTTTT. Amino acids: CASSPGGTATGELFF.

The chain carries TRBV6-1 and TRBJ1-2; TRBD1 aligns across 7 bases. After removal of 10 bases from V and 6 bases from J, the junction contained 11 bases not matched to a gene. The germline V gene has CDR1 MNHNS and CDR2 SASEGT. The CDR3 runs 13 residues. The CDR3 is CANRQGAGDGYTF. The CDR3 DNA sequence: TGTGCCAACCGACAGGGCGCAGGCGATGGCTACACCTTC.

This clonotype was counted at least ten times. This chain links TRBV4-3 with TRBJ1-2; D is undetermined. Germline loops: CDR1 LGHNA, CDR2 YSLEER. The CDR3 has 14 residues. Trimming shortened V by 5 bases and J by 0 bases, and 10 bases separated the two germline ends. The CDR3 reads CASSYRLTNYGYTF. CDR3 bases: TGCGCCAGCAGCTACCGACTGACTAACTATGGCTACACCTTC.

This clonotype turned up a few times. The V and J genes are TRBV28 and TRBJ2-5, with D possibly TRBD1 on 7 matching bases. V was shortened by 5 bases and J by 4 bases, with 17 bases between the two germline ends. This CDR3 contains 15 residues. Germline CDR1 MDHEN, CDR2 SYDVKM. This chain's CDR3 is CASSPSGGDRETQYF. The CDR3 region has the DNA TGTGCCAGCAGTCCCTCCGGAGGGGACAGAGAGACCCAGTACTTC. The complete variable domain, with remaining parts taken from reference TRBV28 and TRBJ2-5, reads DVKVTQSSRYLVKRTGEKVFLECVQDMDHENMFWYRQDPGLGLRLIYFSYDVKMKEKGDIPEGYSVSREKKERFSLILESASTNQTSMYLCASSPSGGDRETQYFGPGTRLLVL.

This clonotype was found a few times. The chain employs TRBV5-1 and TRBJ2-3, with 7 bases aligning to TRBD2. Germline CDR1 and CDR2: SGHRS and YFSETQ. J was trimmed by 0 bases and V by 4 bases; bases with no gene match: 8. The CDR3 contains 16 residues. CDR3 DNA sequence: TGCGCCAGCAGCGGGCAGGGACTACCAAGCACAGATACGCAGTATTTT. Its translation is CASSGQGLPSTDTQYF. The complete variable domain, with remaining parts taken from reference TRBV5-1 and TRBJ2-3, reads KAGVTQTPRYLIKTRGQQVTLSCSPISGHRSVSWYQQTPGQGLQFLFEYFSETQRNKGNFPGRFSGRQFSNSRSEMNVSTLELGDSALYLCASSGQGLPSTDTQYFGPGTRLTVL.